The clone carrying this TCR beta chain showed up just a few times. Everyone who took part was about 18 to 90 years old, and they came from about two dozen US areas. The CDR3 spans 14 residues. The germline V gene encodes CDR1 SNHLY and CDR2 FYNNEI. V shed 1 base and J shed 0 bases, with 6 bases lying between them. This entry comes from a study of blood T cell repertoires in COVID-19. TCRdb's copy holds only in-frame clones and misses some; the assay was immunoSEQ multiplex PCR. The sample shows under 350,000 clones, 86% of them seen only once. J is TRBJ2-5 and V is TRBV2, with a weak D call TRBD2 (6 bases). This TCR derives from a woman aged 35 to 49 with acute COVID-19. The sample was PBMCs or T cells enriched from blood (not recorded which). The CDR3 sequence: CASSEGDYQETQYF. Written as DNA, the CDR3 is TGTGCCAGCAGTGAAGGGGACTACCAAGAGACCCAGTACTTC.